Given below is one T cell receptor beta chain in context. This specimen comes from a study of blood T cell repertoires in COVID-19. At the level of the study: Sample material is recorded as cDNA or gDNA derived from T cells, B-cell-depleted T cells, or PBMCs.

In the authors' workflow: The authors estimated nucleated cell counts from reference gene primer amplification. Generated by immunoSEQ multiplex PCR, the TCRdb table keeps only in-frame clones and is missing some. From that table come the V and J calls and clone size; the DNA was used to work out D and trimming. The sample lists just over 300,000 clones, 75% to 90% occurring once. Resolution of symptoms, clearance, or two negative PCRs was present in recovered Cohort 3 donors. Germline CDR1 is SGHTA and CDR2 is FQGTGA. The junction had 9 bases not matched to a gene; V was cut back by 5 bases and J by 2 bases. The CDR3 runs to 16 residues.

The TCR sequence derives from a young man who had recovered from COVID-19. The V gene is TRBV7-3, the J gene TRBJ2-3; 8 bases agree with TRBD2. The specimen sequenced was PBMCs or T cells enriched from blood (not recorded which). The CDR3, as DNA: TGTGCCAGCAGCCCATCACGGCGGGGGGTCACAGATACGCAGTATTTT. This codes for CASSPSRRGVTDTQYF.